In its sample, the clone carrying this T cell receptor (beta chain) was seen a few times. Its specificity is unknown. The data derive from a study of prognosis after radiotherapy for stage I lung cancer. Study-wide points: A difference in TRBV and TRBJ gene usage was reportedly seen between patients with and without metastases.

TCR beta CDR3 was amplified from genomic DNA by two-round multiplex PCR. Primers specific to each TRBV and TRBJ gene drove first-round PCR. MiXCR, applied by TCRdb to the multiplex PCR reads, yields one record per CDR3 protein. The sample has tens of thousands of distinct CDR3 sequences; around 42% are singletons. The CDR3 length is 15 residues. Unmatched junction bases numbered 8, after V lost 10 bases and J lost 5 bases. The germline gives CDR1 MNHNS, CDR2 SASEGT. The TCR originated in a donor over 45 with non-small cell lung cancer. Sequences were derived from PBMCs, sampled before or after stereotactic body radiation therapy (not recorded which). V usage is TRBV6-1 and J usage is TRBJ2-5; 15 positions match TRBD2. The CDR3 protein is CATSGTSGRMETQYF. DNA of the CDR3: TGTGCCACTTCCGGGACTAGCGGGAGGATGGAGACCCAGTACTTC.